The T cell receptor (beta chain) described here comes from a study of response to subunit inactivated influenza vaccine. This CDR3 contains 16 residues. Trimming removed 2 bases at V and 2 bases at J, with 13 bases between. CDR1 is MNHEY, CDR2 SVGEGT, per germline. TCRdb recomputed calls from the RT-PCR reads with MiXCR, one row per CDR3 protein. The sample contains about 300,000 distinct CDR3 sequences, less than 25% of which appear only once. The starting material was PBMCs from blood, obtained less than 22 months after vaccination. The chain uses TRBV6-2 or TRBV6-3 and TRBJ1-3; no reliable D call. This receptor was taken from a man in his fifties or sixties who received an inactivated influenza vaccine. CDR3 in amino acids: CASSYDRVSAGNTIYF. As DNA, the CDR3 is TGTGCCAGCAGTTACGATCGGGTGAGCGCTGGAAACACCATATATTTT.